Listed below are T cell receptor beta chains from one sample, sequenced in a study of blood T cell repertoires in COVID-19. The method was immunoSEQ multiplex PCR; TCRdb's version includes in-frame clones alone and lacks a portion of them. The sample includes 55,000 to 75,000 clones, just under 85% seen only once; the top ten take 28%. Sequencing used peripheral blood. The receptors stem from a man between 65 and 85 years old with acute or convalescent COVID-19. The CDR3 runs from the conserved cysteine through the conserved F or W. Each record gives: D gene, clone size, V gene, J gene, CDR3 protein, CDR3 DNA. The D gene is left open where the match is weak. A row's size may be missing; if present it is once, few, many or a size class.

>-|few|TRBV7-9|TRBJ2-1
CASSAPSSNEQFF
TGTGCCAGCAGCGCGCCTAGCTCCAATGAGCAGTTCTTC
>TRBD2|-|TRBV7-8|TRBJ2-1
CASSLRDFYRETSGRDNEQFF
TGTGCCAGCAGCTTAAGGGATTTCTATCGAGAGACTAGCGGGAGGGATAATGAGCAGTTCTTC
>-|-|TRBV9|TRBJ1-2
CASSPTAWSPGYGYTF
TGTGCCAGCAGCCCAACCGCTTGGTCCCCAGGCTATGGCTACACCTTC
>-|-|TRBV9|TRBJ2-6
CASSVLTGSWGANVLTF
TGTGCCAGCAGCGTACTCACAGGGTCTTGGGGGGCCAACGTCCTGACTTTC
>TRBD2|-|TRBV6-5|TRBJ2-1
CASSYGTSGRIEQFF
TGTGCCAGCAGTTACGGGACTAGCGGGAGAATTGAGCAGTTCTTC
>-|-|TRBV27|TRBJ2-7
CASSFYSSYEQYF
TGTGCCAGCAGTTTTTACAGTTCCTACGAGCAGTACTTC
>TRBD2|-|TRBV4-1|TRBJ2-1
CASSQGAWGGNEQFF
TGCGCCAGCAGCCAAGGGGCATGGGGGGGCAATGAGCAGTTCTTC
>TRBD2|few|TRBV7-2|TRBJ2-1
CASSRTSGSNEQFF
TGTGCCAGCAGCAGGACTAGCGGGAGCAATGAGCAGTTCTTC
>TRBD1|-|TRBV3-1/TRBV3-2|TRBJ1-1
CASSPSTGTNTEAFF
TGTGCCAGCAGCCCCTCGACAGGGACAAACACTGAAGCTTTCTTT
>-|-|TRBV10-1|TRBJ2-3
CASSIASSTDTQYF
TGCGCCAGCAGTATCGCGTCCAGCACAGATACGCAGTATTTT
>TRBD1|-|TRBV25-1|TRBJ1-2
CASSDFVDRDYGYTF
TGTGCCAGCAGTGATTTTGTTGACAGGGACTATGGCTACACCTTC
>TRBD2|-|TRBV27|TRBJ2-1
CASSPHLAGRSYNEQFF
TGTGCCAGCAGCCCCCATTTAGCGGGTAGATCCTACAATGAGCAGTTCTTC
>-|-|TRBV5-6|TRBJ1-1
CASSGGLLNTEAFF
TGTGCCAGCAGCGGGGGACTCTTGAACACTGAAGCTTTCTTT
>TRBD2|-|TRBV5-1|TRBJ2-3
CASSSASGSLTDTQYF
TGCGCCAGCAGCTCCGCAAGCGGGAGTTTGACAGATACGCAGTATTTT
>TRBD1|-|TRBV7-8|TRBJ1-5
CASSLITGGAQHF
TGTGCCAGCAGCTTGATTACAGGGGGAGCCCAGCATTTT
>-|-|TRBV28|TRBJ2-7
CASSFISASYEQYF
TGTGCCAGCAGTTTTATTAGCGCCTCCTACGAGCAGTACTTC
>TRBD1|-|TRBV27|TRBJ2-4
CASSWTGENIQYF
TGTGCCAGCAGTTGGACAGGGGAAAACATTCAGTACTTC
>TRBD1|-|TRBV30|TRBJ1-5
CAWTPQGVRQPQHF
TGTGCCTGGACCCCACAGGGGGTGCGTCAGCCCCAGCATTTT
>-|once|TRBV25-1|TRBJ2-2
CASSVPGPGELFF
TGTGCCAGCAGTGTTCCAGGGCCCGGGGAGCTGTTTTTT
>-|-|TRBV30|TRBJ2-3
CAWGLGQFADTQYF
TGTGCCTGGGGGCTTGGGCAGTTCGCAGATACGCAGTATTTT
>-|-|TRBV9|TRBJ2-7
CASSVSDPGEQYF
TGTGCCAGCAGCGTGTCCGATCCCGGGGAGCAGTACTTC
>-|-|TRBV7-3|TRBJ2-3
CASSLGTTDTQYF
TGTGCCAGCAGCCTAGGGACTACAGATACGCAGTATTTT
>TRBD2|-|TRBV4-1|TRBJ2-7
CASSQDQGLAGPFSYEQYF
TGCGCCAGCAGCCAAGATCAGGGCTTAGCGGGCCCCTTCTCCTACGAGCAGTACTTC
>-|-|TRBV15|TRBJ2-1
CATTSGLTYNEQFF
TGTGCCACGACCAGCGGGCTAACCTACAATGAGCAGTTCTTC
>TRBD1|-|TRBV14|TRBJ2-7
CASSLGGQGLREQYF
TGTGCCAGCAGTCTGGGGGGACAGGGTCTGCGGGAGCAGTACTTC
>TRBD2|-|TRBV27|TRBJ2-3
CASSLSFGGEHADTQYF
TGTGCCAGCAGTTTATCGTTTGGGGGGGAACATGCAGATACGCAGTATTTT
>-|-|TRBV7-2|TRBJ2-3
CASSLVGRSDTQYF
TGTGCCAGCAGCTTAGTGGGGAGGTCAGATACGCAGTATTTT
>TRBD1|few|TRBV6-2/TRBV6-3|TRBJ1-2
CASSTHRGRGTF
TGTGCCAGCAGCACACACAGGGGGCGCGGCACCTTC
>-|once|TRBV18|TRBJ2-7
CASSPPSISYEQYF
TGTGCCAGCTCACCACCGTCCATTTCCTACGAGCAGTACTTC
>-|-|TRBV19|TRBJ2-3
CASKFGTSSTDTQYF
TGTGCCAGTAAATTCGGGACATCTAGCACAGATACGCAGTATTTT
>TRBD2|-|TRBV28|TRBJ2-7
CASSLLAGGTPYEQYF
TGTGCCAGCAGTTTACTAGCGGGAGGAACGCCCTACGAGCAGTACTTC
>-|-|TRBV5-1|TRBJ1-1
CASSLAVRGNTEAFF
TGCGCCAGCAGCTTGGCGGTCAGGGGAAACACTGAAGCTTTCTTT
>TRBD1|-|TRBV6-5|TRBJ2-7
CASSSTGTGDGYEQYF
TGTGCCAGCAGTTCAACCGGGACAGGGGACGGCTACGAGCAGTACTTC
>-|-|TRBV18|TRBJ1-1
CASSQIRERTEAFF
TGTGCCAGCTCTCAGATCCGGGAGAGAACTGAAGCTTTCTTT
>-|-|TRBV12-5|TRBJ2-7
CASAWGGSYEQYF
TGTGCTAGTGCCTGGGGCGGCTCCTACGAGCAGTACTTC
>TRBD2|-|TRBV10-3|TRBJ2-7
CAIRVGLAGSYEQYF
TGTGCCATCAGGGTTGGACTAGCGGGTTCCTACGAGCAGTACTTC
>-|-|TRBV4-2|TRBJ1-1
CASSQTQRTEAFF
TGTGCCAGCAGCCAAACTCAGAGGACTGAAGCTTTCTTT
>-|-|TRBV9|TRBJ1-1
CASSVAYGNTEAFF
TGTGCCAGCAGCGTAGCTTACGGGAACACTGAAGCTTTCTTT
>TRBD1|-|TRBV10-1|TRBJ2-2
CASSETWTGNTGELFF
TGCGCCAGCAGTGAGACTTGGACAGGGAACACCGGGGAGCTGTTTTTT
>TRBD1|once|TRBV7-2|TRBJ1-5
CASSFRDRDQPQHF
TGTGCCAGCAGCTTCCGGGACAGGGACCAGCCCCAGCATTTT
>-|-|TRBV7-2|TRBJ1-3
CASSLAGGSGNTIYF
TGTGCCAGCAGCTTAGCAGGGGGAAGTGGAAACACCATATATTTT
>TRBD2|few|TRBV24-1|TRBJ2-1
CATSVKAGTKQFF
TGTGCCACCAGTGTAAAAGCCGGGACTAAGCAGTTCTTC
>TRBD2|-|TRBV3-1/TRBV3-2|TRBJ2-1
CASSLGLAGESEQFF
TGTGCCAGCAGCCTGGGACTAGCGGGAGAATCTGAGCAGTTCTTC
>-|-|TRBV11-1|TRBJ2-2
CASSSTENRGELFF
TGTGCCAGCAGCTCTACAGAGAACCGCGGGGAGCTGTTTTTT
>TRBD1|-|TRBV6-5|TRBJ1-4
CASSYSRTGKLFF
TGTGCCAGCAGTTACTCCCGGACAGGCAAACTGTTTTTT
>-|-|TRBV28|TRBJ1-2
CASTKSGQSNYGYTF
TGTGCCAGCACTAAAAGCGGACAGAGCAACTATGGCTACACCTTC
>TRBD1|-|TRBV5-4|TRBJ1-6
CASSGDSHNSPLHF
TGTGCCAGCAGCGGGGACAGTCATAATTCACCCCTCCACTTT
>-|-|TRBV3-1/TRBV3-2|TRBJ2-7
CASSQDPPSSYEQYF
TGTGCCAGCAGCCAAGATCCCCCGAGCTCCTACGAGCAGTACTTC
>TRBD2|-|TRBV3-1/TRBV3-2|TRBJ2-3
CASSRGLAGFRDTQYF
TGTGCCAGCAGCCGCGGACTAGCGGGGTTCAGAGATACGCAGTATTTT
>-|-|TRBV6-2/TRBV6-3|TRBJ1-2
CASSYSSYRVFYGYTF
TGTGCCAGCAGTTACTCTTCGTATCGCGTGTTCTATGGCTACACCTTC
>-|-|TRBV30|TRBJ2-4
CAWSLTGGNIQYF
TGTGCCTGGAGCTTAACCGGGGGAAACATTCAGTACTTC